A selection of T cell receptor beta chains follows, all from one sample in a study of blood T cells in healthy people across ages. From the 5' RACE reads, TCRdb called clonotypes with MiXCR, one entry per CDR3 protein. This table holds more than 1,000,000 distinct CDR3 sequences, about 23% found once. These same data were also listed under a study on T cells of mothers and their children.

The sequencing input was blood. All receptors come from a girl aged 2-9 years in good health. Both conserved end residues are trimmed from each CDR3. Size tells how often a clone was seen (once, few, many) or the class of an expanded clone, and some rows leave it out.

clone_size	v_call	j_call	cdr3_aa
few	TRBV4-1	TRBJ2-7	ASSQIERGRIDEQY
-	TRBV9	TRBJ2-4	ASSDNTKNIQY
-	TRBV20-1	TRBJ1-1	SARNEGPNTEAF
-	TRBV10-3	TRBJ2-5	AISETWTGRLQETQY
few	TRBV7-9	TRBJ1-1	ASSWDRASRVEAF
-	TRBV4-3	TRBJ2-3	ASSQDQGSTDTQY
-	TRBV2	TRBJ2-5	ASSDSGPISQETQY
-	TRBV2	TRBJ2-2	ASRVAGGTGELF
-	TRBV7-3	-	ASSLDATLGGFEQY
many	TRBV5-1	TRBJ1-2	ASSLDSGPTNYGYT
-	TRBV19	TRBJ2-1	ASIIYQGSGRSHNEQF
few	TRBV5-1	TRBJ2-3	ASSPGGAADTQY
-	TRBV12-3/TRBV12-4	TRBJ1-3	ASSFQGFTGNTIY
-	TRBV5-1	TRBJ2-3	ASSLGPAMADTQY
-	TRBV29-1	TRBJ1-2	SVIEEGYT
-	TRBV7-6	TRBJ2-1	ASSRRLGVNEQF
few	TRBV10-3	TRBJ1-5	AISESGQGLTSQPQH
-	TRBV10-3	TRBJ1-3	AISKSGADFDTIY
-	TRBV11-2	TRBJ2-2	ASSFPQQRPYTGELF
-	TRBV7-7	TRBJ2-5	ASSWTQRGEQETQY
few	TRBV5-1	-	ASSHPSNEQF
-	TRBV27	-	ASSSGGNYEQY
few	TRBV7-3	TRBJ1-6	ASAAGPTNSPLH
few	TRBV12-3/TRBV12-4	TRBJ2-1	ASSPDPDSSYNEQF
-	TRBV10-3	TRBJ2-5	ATGPGETQY
-	TRBV3-1	TRBJ2-7	ASSQEASYSVDEQY
-	TRBV28	-	ASSLSSAGGTQY
-	TRBV7-9	TRBJ2-7	ASSPRTSGIPYEQY
-	TRBV3-1	TRBJ2-5	ASSQIDETQY
few	TRBV20-1	TRBJ1-1	SAGPLLMNTEAF
many	TRBV7-7	TRBJ2-5	AIRGGLGETQY
once	TRBV29-1	TRBJ2-5	SASGDGSSREQY
-	TRBV10-2	TRBJ2-3	ASSEGGSMATDTQY
-	TRBV29-1	TRBJ2-7	SVEGVNSSYEQY
few	TRBV12-5	TRBJ2-7	ASGLGEAYEQY